This is a list of T cell receptor beta chains from one sample in a study of T cell responses to AZD1222 COVID-19 vaccine. TCRdb's copy holds only in-frame clones and misses some; the assay was immunoSEQ multiplex PCR. Of 80,000 to 100,000 clones listed, around 89% are singletons. The material was peripheral blood, obtained on day 0 of AZD1222 vaccination. The receptors shown here come from an adult in good health. CDR3s leave out the opening cysteine and the closing phenylalanine or tryptophan. The order of the fields is V gene, CDR3 protein.

>TRBV2
ASSAGPDYGYT
>TRBV15
ATSRDRSRDDEKLF
>TRBV28
ASSRGPFTEAF
>TRBV9
ASSVPAAPTDTQY
>TRBV6-2/TRBV6-3
ASSLPSTDTQY
>TRBV2
ASSLGGLEKLF
>TRBV5-1
ASSSGTNLYEQY
>TRBV6-2/TRBV6-3
ASSLSGDTQY
>TRBV9
ASSGGLNTEAF
>TRBV30
AWTGGGVAQSYNEQF
>TRBV6-5
ASILTGHSYEQY
>TRBV7-6
ASSLGSGGGTDTQY
>TRBV11-2
ASSSGETGNTIY
>TRBV30
AWSVSGDANEQF
>TRBV7-3
ASSPLGQGGTEAF
>TRBV21-1
ASSKAEKSNQPQH
>TRBV7-2
ASSLVAHSPLH
>TRBV5-1
ASSFSLAGNTQY
>TRBV3-1/TRBV3-2
ASSQGTEAF
>TRBV2
ASSVQGVNTEAF
>TRBV7-2
ASRPGTANTEAF
>TRBV7-3
ASSSQGGTDTQY
>TRBV2
ASSEKQGYTEAF
>TRBV7-8
ASSPQFWGYEGNQPQH
>TRBV27
ASSPPLGGYT
>TRBV13
ASSSGLSYNEQF
>TRBV15
ATSRDFRRDQPQH
>TRBV2
ASSSGGTQY
>TRBV5-1
ASRRGQSSSPLH
>TRBV20-1
SASGVGFYSNQPQH
>TRBV7-6
ASSLGLGDTGELF
>TRBV27
ASSPGRSLYEQY